A single sample gave rise to the 27 T cell receptor beta chains below, sequenced in a study of blood T cell repertoires in COVID-19. The assay was immunoSEQ multiplex PCR, and TCRdb's table has in-frame clones only and misses some. The data contain some 150,000 clones, roughly 77% of them singletons. The sequencing sample was made of peripheral blood. These receptors all stem from a man aged 55-75 years with acute or convalescent COVID-19.

This clone was seen a few times. DNA for the CDR3: TGTGCCAGCAGCTTAGATCCTAACTACAATGAGCAGTTCTTC. Its translation is CASSLDPNYNEQFF. This chain connects TRBV7-2 to TRBJ2-1; no firm D call. Trimming took 1 base from V and 3 from J, leaving 7 bases between them. The CDR3 length is 14 residues. CDR1 is SGHTA and CDR2 is FQGNSA in the germline V gene.

This clone was found many times. V gene TRBV6-5 combines with J gene TRBJ2-7, with 8 bases identical to TRBD1. Germline CDR1 MNHEY, CDR2 SVGAGI. The CDR3 length is 15 residues. The junction had 15 bases not matched to a gene; V was cut back by 10 bases and J by 4 bases. The CDR3 reads CATSAEDRARYEQYF. The CDR3 DNA sequence: TGTGCCACCTCAGCGGAGGACAGGGCAAGGTACGAGCAGTACTTC.

The chain is built from TRBV10-3 and TRBJ2-5, with 9 bases aligning to TRBD1. Germline V gene data show CDR1 as ENHRY and CDR2 as SYGVKD. The CDR3 spans 16 residues. Unmatched junction bases numbered 9, after V lost 0 bases and J lost 7 bases. The CDR3 nucleotides are TGTGCCATCAGTGAGTCAATCGACAGGGGGACCGGGACCCAGTACTTC. It codes for CAISESIDRGTGTQYF.

The genes are TRBV7-6 and TRBJ2-3; no clear D gene. The V and J ends lost 1 base and 10 bases respectively, with 12 bases between them. CDR3 size: 13 residues. Germline V CDR1 and CDR2: SGHVS, FNYEAQ. CDR3 bases: TGTGCCAGCAGCTTAGGAGTCGCGACTCCGCAGTATTTT. Translation gives CASSLGVATPQYF.

This chain uses TRBV19 with TRBJ1-5; 9 positions agree with TRBD1. V shed 4 bases and J 3 bases; nucleotides not matched to a gene: 10. The CDR3 has 17 amino acids. Germline V gene lookup returns CDR1 LNHDA and CDR2 SQIVND (reference sequence). This CDR3 reads CASSTTTGGAYNQPQHF. The CDR3 DNA reads as TGTGCCAGTAGTACAACAACAGGGGGCGCCTACAATCAGCCCCAGCATTTT.

This clone was recorded once. J is TRBJ2-7 and V is TRBV5-5; D unclear. The V end was cut by 2 bases, the J end by 7 bases, with 10 bases between. The CDR3 totals 12 residues. From germline, CDR1 is SGHKS and CDR2 YYEKEE (reference sequence). The CDR3 DNA reads as TGTGCCAGCAGCTTAGGATCTAGGGAGCAGTACTTC. It encodes CASSLGSREQYF.

This chain joins TRBV21-1 and TRBJ2-1; whether TRBD1, the table's D call, matches the DNA was not checked. TRBV21-1 is termed a pseudogene. The CDR3 is made up of 17 amino acids. The CDR3 sequence: CASSTQPTETSYNEQFF. CDR3 sequence (DNA): TGTGCCAGCAGCACCCAACCGACAGAGACCTCCTACAATGAGCAGTTCTTC.

The chain has TRBV30 and TRBJ1-1; no firm D call. The CDR3 runs 12 residues. Germline CDR1 reads GTSNPN; CDR2 reads SVGIG (reference sequence). Trimming left V 2 bases short and J 5 bases short, with 9 bases between. The CDR3 region has the DNA TGTGCCTGGAGTTGGAGTCGAACTGAAGCTTTCTTT. Its protein product is CAWSWSRTEAFF.

Turning to this clone: Other DNA sequences within the sample encode an identical CDR3. Here the CDR3 DNA reads TGTGCCAGCAGTTTGGGCCAGAACTATGGCTACACCTTC. This gives the protein CASSLGQNYGYTF. The rearrangement links TRBV28 to TRBJ1-2; unclear D gene. CDR1 MDHEN and CDR2 SYDVKM come from the germline V gene. Trimming removed 3 bases at V and 2 bases at J, with 7 bases between. CDR3 size: 13 residues.

Only one count was recorded for this clone. The chain carries TRBV15 and TRBJ2-1; weak D call: TRBD2 (7 bases). This CDR3 spans 17 amino acids. V lost 5 bases and J 0 bases, leaving 17 bases between the germline ends. Germline CDR1 reads LNHNV; CDR2 reads YYDKDF (reference sequence). The CDR3 spells CATSGRGAEVSYNEQFF. The CDR3, as DNA: TGTGCCACCAGCGGCCGGGGGGCGGAGGTCTCCTACAATGAGCAGTTCTTC.

The chain recombines TRBV7-8 with TRBJ2-7, with 7 bases that match TRBD1. The CDR3 contains 13 residues. Germline V CDR1 and CDR2: SGHVS, FQNEAQ. With V trimmed by 5 bases and J by 7 bases, 8 bases remained unmatched. DNA for the CDR3: TGTGCCAGCAGCCAACAGGGGTTTGGGGAGCAGTACTTC. Translated: CASSQQGFGEQYF.

This chain links TRBV10-3 with TRBJ2-7, with TRBD1 identical over 7 bases. Per the germline V gene, CDR1 is ENHRY and CDR2 is SYGVKD. There are 15 residues in the CDR3. J was trimmed by 3 bases and V by 3 bases; bases with no gene match: 8. CDR3 DNA sequence: TGTGCCATCAGTGACCGGGACAGTTATAGCTACGAGCAGTACTTC. Amino acids: CAISDRDSYSYEQYF.

V and J are TRBV7-3 and TRBJ2-7; possibly TRBD1 for D (5 bases). The CDR3 covers 15 residues. Per germline, CDR1 SGHTA and CDR2 FQGTGA. V was clipped by 1 base and J by 4 bases, with 14 bases between them. The DNA for the CDR3 is TGTGCCAGCAGCTTAATGGCAGGGAACCAGTACGAGCAGTACTTC. It codes for CASSLMAGNQYEQYF.

The chain combines TRBV28 with TRBJ1-2, with 7 bases identical to TRBD1. Germline V CDR1 and CDR2: MDHEN, SYDVKM. The CDR3 is made up of 15 amino acids. V lost 3 bases, J lost 5 bases, and 9 bases stayed unmatched. DNA for the CDR3: TGTGCCAGCAGTTTCTTCCACAGGGGTAAATATGGCTACACCTTC. Translation gives CASSFFHRGKYGYTF.

The genes are TRBV2 and TRBJ1-6; 9 bases map to TRBD1. The length of the CDR3 is 16 residues. The junction had 3 bases not matched to a gene; V was cut back by 5 bases and J by 1 base. Germline V gives CDR1 SNHLY, CDR2 FYNNEI. CDR3 nucleotide sequence: TGTGCCAGCAGTCAACAGGGGGCTTCCTATAATTCACCCCTCCACTTT. This gives the protein CASSQQGASYNSPLHF.

The rearrangement uses TRBV9 and TRBJ2-7; 7 nucleotides align to TRBD2. The germline V gene encodes CDR1 SGDLS and CDR2 YYNGEE. The CDR3 has 16 amino acids. After removal of 0 bases from V and 4 bases from J, the junction contained 10 bases not matched to a gene. The CDR3, as DNA: TGTGCCAGCAGCGTAGGGGGCGGGAGTAAGTCATACGAGCAGTACTTC. Residues: CASSVGGGSKSYEQYF.

This clone was detected only a few times. The chain recombines TRBV18 with TRBJ2-7, with 8 bases fitting TRBD2. J gave up 0 bases and V 5 bases, and 6 bases lay outside the gene matches. Germline CDR1 and CDR2: KGHSH and LQKENI. CDR3 length equals 15 residues. CDR3: CASSSTAGASYEQYF. CDR3 in DNA: TGTGCCAGCTCAAGTACAGCGGGGGCCTCCTACGAGCAGTACTTC.

This chain uses TRBV5-1 with TRBJ1-6, with D uncertain. This CDR3 is built from 15 residues. Germline loops: CDR1 SGHRS, CDR2 YFSETQ. Trimming took 4 bases from V and 0 from J, leaving 8 bases between them. The CDR3 DNA reads TGCGCCAGCAGCGAACAGAGCTCCTATAATTCACCCCTCCACTTT. Its translation: CASSEQSSYNSPLHF.

V gene TRBV7-9 combines with J gene TRBJ1-5; D gene ambiguous. Looked up from germline, CDR1 is SEHNR and CDR2 is FQNEAQ (reference sequence). The CDR3 has 14 residues. Trimming took 5 bases from V and 0 from J, leaving 8 bases between them. The CDR3 DNA sequence: TGTGCCAGCAGCGATTTTAGTAGCAATCAGCCCCAGCATTTT. It encodes CASSDFSSNQPQHF.

V gene TRBV5-6 combines with J gene TRBJ2-2; no clear D gene. The V end lost 4 bases, the J end lost 5 bases, and 15 bases lay between the germline ends. Per germline, CDR1 SGHDT and CDR2 YYEEEE. This CDR3 is 15 amino acids long. CDR3 in DNA: TGTGCCAGCAGCCAGATAGTGGGCTTGACCGGGGAGCTGTTTTTT. Its translation is CASSQIVGLTGELFF.

A few counts support this clone. The rearrangement joins TRBV29-1 to TRBJ2-3, with D hard to call. The germline V gene has CDR1 SQVTM and CDR2 ANQGSEA. This CDR3 contains 13 residues. V was cut by 3 bases and J by 5 bases, with 12 bases left in between. As DNA, the CDR3 is TGCAGCGTTGATCTACAGTCCCGAGATACGCAGTATTTT. Its protein product is CSVDLQSRDTQYF.

The chain carries TRBV12-3 or TRBV12-4 and TRBJ2-5; no definite D call. The CDR3 is 13 residues long. V was cut by 8 bases and J by 1 base, with 11 bases left in between. CDR3 loop: CASLRGGQETQYF. Here the CDR3 DNA reads TGTGCCAGCTTGAGAGGTGGCCAAGAGACCCAGTACTTC.

This clone was detected a few times. The CDR3 coding sequence is TGTGCCAGCAGTCCGAGGACAGTTTCCTACAATGAGCAGTTCTTC. As protein: CASSPRTVSYNEQFF. The chain joins TRBV6-5 to TRBJ2-1; a weak D match, TRBD1 (6 bases). V lost 5 bases to trimming and J lost 1 base, with 12 bases between them. In germline, CDR1 is MNHEY, CDR2 SVGAGI. There are 15 residues in the CDR3.

This chain uses TRBV3-1 (or the pseudogene TRBV3-2) with TRBJ2-1; TRBD2 agrees at 15 bases. This CDR3 is 15 amino acids long. V dropped 6 bases and J dropped 7; count of bases not matched to a gene: 4. Germline V gives CDR1 LGHDT, CDR2 YNNKEL (reference sequence). The CDR3 reads CASSRTSGGGNEQFF. The CDR3 nucleotides read TGTGCCAGCAGTCGGACTAGCGGGGGGGGTAATGAGCAGTTCTTC.

The V call is TRBV29-1, the J call TRBJ2-5; TRBD2 matches 16 bases. This CDR3 region has 14 residues. V was pared by 6 bases and J by 4 bases, with 2 bases of the junction left unmatched. CDR1 and CDR2 (germline): SQVTM, ANQGSEA. The CDR3 loop reads CSVGLAGGRETQYF. The DNA of the CDR3 is TGCAGCGTGGGACTAGCGGGAGGGCGAGAGACCCAGTACTTC.

The CDR3 DNA reads TGTGCCAGTAGTATGGGGCTAGCGGGAGGGCGGGACACCGGGGAGCTGTTTTTT. It yields the protein CASSMGLAGGRDTGELFF. The V gene is TRBV19, the J gene TRBJ2-2, with 12 bases fitting TRBD2. CDR1 and CDR2 (germline): LNHDA, SQIVND (reference sequence). The CDR3 covers 18 residues. The J segment lost 3 bases and the V segment lost 3 bases, leaving 8 bases of the junction unmatched.

V is TRBV19 and J is TRBJ1-1; TRBD1 agrees at 7 bases. Trimming took 6 bases from V and 0 from J; bases not matched to a gene: 10. The CDR3 extends over 16 amino acids. Germline CDR1 and CDR2: LNHDA and SQIVND (reference sequence). CDR3 protein: CASSPRTGRMNTEAFF. As DNA, the CDR3 is TGTGCCAGTAGCCCCAGGACAGGAAGAATGAACACTGAAGCTTTCTTT. Based on the CDR3 plus reference TRBV19 and TRBJ1-1, the full variable domain is DGGITQSPKYLFRKEGQNVTLSCEQNLNHDAMYWYRQDPGQGLRLIYYSQIVNDFQKGDIAEGYSVSREKKESFPLTVTSAQKNPTAFYLCASSPRTGRMNTEAFFGQGTRLTVV.